This T cell receptor (beta chain) was identified in a study of blood T cell repertoires in COVID-19 (dated by TCRdb to 2019 to 2021). About the study as a whole: Samples covering the acute and convalescent phases of COVID-19 were provided by collaborators in the United States, Italy and Spain. The material from the prospective study consisted of cDNA or gDNA derived from T cells, B-cell-depleted T cells, or PBMCs. The dataset comprised deeply sampled blood TCRbeta repertoires from subjects exposed to, actively infected with, or recovered from COVID-19. The repertoires were made available in a free public database intended to serve as a resource for research on the immune response to SARS-CoV-2. The samples were drawn from two sources: the first 160 participants of the ongoing ImmuneRACE study, and 1,254 subjects contributed by 6 global collaborators. A de-identified subject ID, COVID-19 status, age in years and sex were almost always included in the sample metadata. Where HLA class I and class II types were available, the types were taken from metadata supplied by the sample provider, not from assay-based typing.

V loses 3 bases, J loses 3 bases, and the germline ends lie 12 bases apart. From cysteine to phenylalanine, the CDR3 is 15 amino acids long. Only the CDR3 region is kept as DNA, spanning 45 bases read in frame from base 1. CDR1 and CDR2, looked up from the germline V gene, are MDHEN and SYDVKM. Study-wide conclusions, independent of this receptor: How much clinical and demographic metadata was included differed by source and by participant, and the metadata was provided uncurated.

A second Seattle source provided samples from volunteer blood donors who had recovered from COVID-19. Each collaborating institution followed its own protocols to collect whole blood in K2EDTA tubes. For TCRbeta analysis, collaborator samples were shipped as frozen whole blood, as isolated PBMCs, or as DNA extracted from either sample type. As regards this clone: No cognate antigen has been identified for it. No quality values exist for individual bases; no much larger clone is one base distant.

TCRbeta CDR3 regions were amplified from genomic DNA by means of the immunoSEQ Assay, a bias-controlled multiplex PCR. Per the authors' processing: The number of nucleated cells in each sample was estimated by amplification of reference gene primers within the assay. To quantify the absolute abundance of each unique TCRbeta CDR3 rearrangement, sequence reads were collapsed and filtered. Productive Simpson clonality was computed per sample as the square root of Simpson's diversity index over productive rearrangements. Held by TCRdb, this immuneACCESS table contains in-frame sequences only and omits some clones. Under half of the omission traces to an unresolved V gene where checked; the cause of the rest is unknown. V, J and clone size reflect that table, while D and trimming were determined from the DNA. The sample includes a few hundred thousand clones, with 80% to 90% observed a single time. About 1.4% of the sample is held by the ten biggest clonotypes.

Sequencing was performed on peripheral blood. This receptor was identified in a woman in her thirties or forties who had recovered from COVID-19. The chain links TRBV28 with TRBJ1-5; perhaps TRBD1 is the D gene, with 6 bases matching. The CDR3 here reads CASSFAGADNQPQHF. In nucleotide form, the sequence is TGTGCCAGCAGTTTCGCGGGGGCTGACAATCAGCCCCAGCATTTT.